The 20 T cell receptor beta chains below all came from one sample that was sequenced in a study of CD8+ T cells in alopecia areata. Treatment indicated: oral pan-JAK inhibitor, 5-10 mg twice daily. RNA extraction and reverse transcription yielded cDNA as sequencing template. The assay was immunoSEQ multiplex PCR, and TCRdb's table has in-frame clones only and misses some. The sample lists 150,000 to 200,000 clones; around three fifths were seen once. Sample: CD4+ T cells sorted from blood, taken around week 50, from a patient treated with tofacitinib. The receptors here all came from a human donor with alopecia areata.

Many counts were recorded for this clone. The rearrangement links TRBV2 to TRBJ1-2, with 11 bases fitting TRBD1. This CDR3 spans 15 amino acids. The V and J ends lost 2 bases and 6 bases, in that order; junction bases with no gene match: 5. CDR1 and CDR2 (germline): SNHLY, FYNNEI. The CDR3 DNA is TGTGCCAGCAGTGAACGCGGACAGGGGGCGGATGGCTACACCTTC. Amino acids: CASSERGQGADGYTF.

The V and J genes are TRBV7-9 and TRBJ2-1; no clear D. Germline CDR1 reads SEHNR; CDR2 reads FQNEAQ (reference sequence). Trimming shortened V by 4 bases and J by 7 bases, and 29 bases separated the two germline ends. The CDR3 contains 19 residues. CDR3 DNA: TGTGCCAGCAGCTCCATCATTGGCCGCGTTTCGAATCTTCTGAATGAGCAGTTCTTC. It encodes CASSSIIGRVSNLLNEQFF.

The chain combines TRBV5-1 with TRBJ1-2; no firm D call. CDR1 is SGHRS and CDR2 is YFSETQ in the germline V gene. The CDR3 covers 13 residues. Trimming took off 2 bases at V and 1 base at J, with 6 bases between the two ends. The CDR3 reads CASSLGVNYGYTF. The CDR3 bases are TGCGCCAGCAGCTTAGGAGTTAACTATGGCTACACCTTC.

The CDR3 DNA is TGTGCCAGCAGCTCCCGGCTGGAGAACACTGAAGCTTTCTTT. This encodes CASSSRLENTEAFF. V usage is TRBV7-2 and J usage is TRBJ1-1, with D unresolved. Germline CDR1 reads SGHTA; CDR2 reads FQGNSA. V was trimmed by 4 bases and J by 1 base, leaving 10 bases between them. The CDR3 has 14 amino acids.

On this clone: Other nucleotide sequences from this sample produce the same CDR3. The chain combines TRBV28 with TRBJ2-7; D is ambiguous. The CDR3 consists of 10 residues. The germline gives CDR1 MDHEN, CDR2 SYDVKM. Trimming pared 5 bases from V and 3 bases from J, leaving 2 bases between. CDR3 coding DNA: TGTGCCAGCAGTCGCTACGAGCAGTACTTC. Its protein product is CASSRYEQYF. The full variable domain, rest sourced from reference TRBV28 and TRBJ2-7, is DVKVTQSSRYLVKRTGEKVFLECVQDMDHENMFWYRQDPGLGLRLIYFSYDVKMKEKGDIPEGYSVSREKKERFSLILESASTNQTSMYLCASSRYEQYFGPGTRLTVT.

About this clone itself: Other DNA sequences from this sample encode an identical CDR3 as well. The chain recombines TRBV30 with TRBJ1-5, with 7 bases aligning to TRBD1. Germline assignment: CDR1 GTSNPN and CDR2 SVGIG (reference sequence). The CDR3 has 14 residues. V dropped 2 bases and J dropped 5; count of bases not matched to a gene: 6. CDR3 DNA sequence: TGTGCCTGGAGTTGGACAGGTGGCTATCAGCCCCAGCATTTT. It is translated as CAWSWTGGYQPQHF.

This sequence joins TRBV20-1 and TRBJ2-7; D unclear. The CDR3 is 11 amino acids. The germline gives CDR1 DFQATT, CDR2 SNEGSKA (reference sequence). Between the trimmed V and J ends, which lost 3 bases and 6 bases, there was a span of 9 bases. The DNA for the CDR3 is TGCAGTGCTAGTTTGGTCTCCGAGCAGTACTTC. It encodes CSASLVSEQYF.

This clone was seen a few times. The chain employs TRBV7-2 and TRBJ1-6, with no clear D. Germline V lookup: CDR1 SGHTA, CDR2 FQGNSA. V gave up 0 bases and J gave up 7 bases, with 7 bases separating them. There are 14 residues in the CDR3. CDR3 sequence (DNA): TGTGCCAGCAGCTTAGCCTGGCTAAATTCACCCCTCCACTTT. It specifies CASSLAWLNSPLHF.

This chain connects TRBV9 to TRBJ1-2, with unresolved D. Trimming left V 3 bases short and J 5 bases short, with 14 bases between. This CDR3 is 14 amino acids long. CDR1 SGDLS and CDR2 YYNGEE come from the germline V gene. The CDR3 sequence is CASSGRSQLYGYTF. In DNA, the CDR3 is TGTGCCAGCAGCGGGCGGTCCCAACTTTATGGCTACACCTTC.

The chain combines TRBV11-2 with TRBJ2-5, with D tentatively TRBD2 (6 bases). V lost 5 bases and J 5 bases, leaving 9 bases between the germline ends. The CDR3 sequence is 12 residues long. Germline CDR1 reads SGHAT; CDR2 reads FQNNGV. In DNA form, the CDR3 reads TGTGCCAGCAGCCACAGCGGGGAGACCCAGTACTTC. Translated: CASSHSGETQYF. Supplemented by reference TRBV11-2 and TRBJ2-5, the full variable domain reads EAGVAQSPRYKIIEKRQSVAFWCNPISGHATLYWYQQILGQGPKLLIQFQNNGVVDDSQLPKDRFSAERLKGVDSTLKIQPAKLEDSAVYLCASSHSGETQYFGPGTRLLVL.

This clone occurred many times. J is TRBJ1-4 and V is TRBV29-1; maybe TRBD1 (5 bases). Germline V gene lookup returns CDR1 SQVTM and CDR2 ANQGSEA. The V gene lost 3 bases and the J gene lost 6 bases, with 17 bases spanning the gap. This CDR3 spans 15 amino acids. In DNA form, the CDR3 reads TGCAGCGTTGATTGGACGGAGGACATCGATGAAAAACTGTTTTTT. This gives the protein CSVDWTEDIDEKLFF.

A single count supports this clone. The identical CDR3 is also encoded by other nucleotide sequences in the sample. The chain uses TRBV29-1 and TRBJ2-1, with no clear D. The CDR3 has 12 residues. Trimming left V 1 base short and J 5 bases short, with 6 bases between. The V gene's germline CDR1 is SQVTM and CDR2 ANQGSEA. The CDR3 spells CSVEVQHNEQFF. DNA of the CDR3: TGCAGCGTTGAAGTGCAGCACAATGAGCAGTTCTTC.

V is TRBV6-1 and J is TRBJ1-2, with D unclear. The CDR3 is 12 residues long. V shed 4 bases and J shed 6 bases, with 9 bases lying between them. Germline assignment: CDR1 MNHNS and CDR2 SASEGT. In DNA, the CDR3 is TGTGCCAGCAGTGCGACGGTTAATGGCTACACCTTC. The encoded protein is CASSATVNGYTF.

In its sample, this clone was seen a few times. The chain uses TRBV29-1 and TRBJ2-2; tentatively, D is TRBD1 (5 bases). Trimming took off 7 bases at V and 1 base at J, with 10 bases between the two ends. The CDR3 extends over 13 amino acids. The germline V gene has CDR1 SQVTM and CDR2 ANQGSEA. The CDR3 is CSGRRVNTGELFF. The CDR3 DNA reads TGCAGCGGACGCAGGGTGAACACCGGGGAGCTGTTTTTT.

This clone has a handful of counts. CDR3 residues: CASGPGDRDYNEQFF. DNA for the CDR3: TGTGCCAGCGGGCCCGGGGACAGGGATTACAATGAGCAGTTCTTC. The V call is TRBV4-2, the J call TRBJ2-1, with 9 bases that match TRBD1. V shed 8 bases, J shed 4 bases, and the junction held 9 bases outside the gene matches. CDR1 and CDR2 from the germline V gene are LGHNA and YNFKEQ. CDR3 length: 15 residues.

This clone was found a few times. The chain couples TRBV15 to TRBJ2-1; D is ambiguous. The CDR3 has 15 amino acids. CDR1 and CDR2 from the germline V gene are LNHNV and YYDKDF (reference sequence). V was shortened by 0 bases and J by 0 bases, with 6 bases between the two germline ends. In DNA form, the CDR3 reads TGTGCCACCAGCAGAGACAGGAACTCCTACAATGAGCAGTTCTTC. Its translation is CATSRDRNSYNEQFF.

The chain joins TRBV25-1 to TRBJ2-5; D is unclear. The V gene lost 1 base and the J gene lost 4 bases, with 10 bases spanning the gap. The germline V gene encodes CDR1 MGHDK and CDR2 SYGVNS. The CDR3 is 14 amino acids. CDR3 loop: CASSESSAPETQYF. The DNA for the CDR3 is TGTGCCAGCAGTGAATCGTCGGCCCCAGAGACCCAGTACTTC. The full variable domain, completed using reference TRBV25-1 and TRBJ2-5, is EADIYQTPRYLVIGTGKKITLECSQTMGHDKMYWYQQDPGMELHLIHYSYGVNSTEKGDLSSESTVSRIRTEHFPLTLESARPSHTSQYLCASSESSAPETQYFGPGTRLLVL.

V usage is TRBV5-1 and J usage is TRBJ2-5, with a possible D match to TRBD1 (5 bases). The germline gives CDR1 SGHRS, CDR2 YFSETQ. CDR3 length: 17 residues. Trimming stripped 2 bases from V and 5 bases from J, with 22 bases between. Written as DNA, the CDR3 is TGCGCCAGCAGCTTCGGCAGGGTAGAAACCTGGTCTGAGACCCAGTACTTC. It codes for CASSFGRVETWSETQYF.

This clone has just a few counts. The chain employs TRBV29-1 and TRBJ2-2; tentative D call: TRBD1 (6 bases). CDR3 length: 13 amino acids. Trimming stripped 3 bases from V and 3 bases from J, with 8 bases between. Germline CDR1 SQVTM, CDR2 ANQGSEA. CDR3 nucleotide sequence: TGCAGCGTTGACCAGGGGTACACCGGGGAGCTGTTTTTT. Protein product: CSVDQGYTGELFF.

The chain joins TRBV5-1 to TRBJ2-1, with 8 bases that match TRBD1. V was clipped by 0 bases and J by 3 bases; unmatched bases: 2. CDR3 length equals 15 residues. The germline CDR1 and CDR2 sequences are SGHRS and YFSETQ. CDR3 sequence reads: CASSLEGQDYNEQFF. The CDR3 DNA is TGCGCCAGCAGCTTGGAGGGACAGGACTACAATGAGCAGTTCTTC.